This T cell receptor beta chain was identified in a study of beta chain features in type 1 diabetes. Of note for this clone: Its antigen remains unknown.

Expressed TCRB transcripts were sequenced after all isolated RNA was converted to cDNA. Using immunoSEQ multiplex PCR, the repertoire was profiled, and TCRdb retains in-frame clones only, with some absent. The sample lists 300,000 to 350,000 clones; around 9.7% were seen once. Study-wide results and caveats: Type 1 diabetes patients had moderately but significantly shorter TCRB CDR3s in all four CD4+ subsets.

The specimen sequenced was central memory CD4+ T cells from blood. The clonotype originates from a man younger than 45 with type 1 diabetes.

For the CDR3, the DNA is TGCGCCAGCAGTCATTCTGGACAGTTCCATAATTCACCCCTCCACTTT. Encoded protein: CASSHSGQFHNSPLHF. V is TRBV23-1 and J is TRBJ1-6; possible D gene TRBD1, 6 bases. TRBV23-1 qualifies as an ORF whose function is uncertain. CDR3 length equals 16 residues. V lost 3 bases and J 5 bases, leaving 14 bases between the germline ends.